A selection of T cell receptor beta chains follows, all from one sample in a study of siplizumab effects on memory and regulatory T cells. The antigens these receptors bind are not known. Profiled with immunoSEQ multiplex PCR; TCRdb holds only in-frame clones, not every one. Counted here are fewer than 11,000 clones, 40% to 55% occurring once; the ten biggest clones make up approximately 22%. Source material: CFSE-low (dividing) CD4+ T cells sorted from an allogeneic mixed lymphocyte reaction. The receptor set was obtained from a human donor in good health; the cells came from an allogeneic mixed lymphocyte reaction. The CDR3 runs from the conserved cysteine through the conserved F or W. The order of the fields is J gene, V gene, clone size, D gene, CDR3 DNA, CDR3 protein. D genes are given only for firm matches. A row's size may be missing; if present it is once, few, many or a size class.

>TRBJ2-5|TRBV9|few|-
TGTGCCAGCAGCGTAGGTCAGCTACAAGAGACCCAGTACTTC
CASSVGQLQETQYF
>TRBJ1-4|TRBV18|few|-
TGTGCCAGCTCACCTCGGCAGGGGTTTAATGAAAAACTGTTTTTT
CASSPRQGFNEKLFF
>TRBJ1-6|TRBV10-2|-|TRBD1
TGCGCCAGCAGTGTGCGGGGACAGCGAACTCATAATTCACCCCTCCACTTT
CASSVRGQRTHNSPLHF
>TRBJ2-3|TRBV11-2|-|-
TGTGCCAGCAGCCCCGTTGTTTTGGGGGGCACAGATACGCAGTATTTT
CASSPVVLGGTDTQYF
>TRBJ2-7|TRBV10-1|medium-sized|-
TGCGCCAGCAGTGCCCTAGGGGTTAGGACTCACGAGCAGTACTTC
CASSALGVRTHEQYF
>TRBJ2-5|TRBV7-2|few|-
TGTGCCAGCAGCTCAGGGGCAGATCACATTAATTGGCGGACCCAGTACTTC
CASSSGADHINWRTQYF
>TRBJ2-5|TRBV28|-|TRBD2
TGTGCCAGCACCACCCGAGGGACTAGCGGGTTGATAGGGACCCAGTACTTC
CASTTRGTSGLIGTQYF
>TRBJ2-2|TRBV6-5|few|-
TGTGCCAGCAGTTACGGTGGACTTGACACCGGGGAGCTGTTTTTT
CASSYGGLDTGELFF
>TRBJ1-6|TRBV7-2|-|-
TGTGCCAGCAGCGATCCGGGGAATTCACCCCTCCACTTT
CASSDPGNSPLHF
>TRBJ2-7|TRBV20-1|few|-
TGCAGTGCTAGTCTCACCTCCGAGCAGTACTTC
CSASLTSEQYF
>TRBJ2-5|TRBV7-9|medium-sized|-
TGTGCCAGCAGCCGCCAAGAGACCCAGTACTTC
CASSRQETQYF
>TRBJ2-4|TRBV6-4|-|TRBD1
TGTGCCAGCACAAGGCCGGGACAGGGTACTTCCCTTTACTTC
CASTRPGQGTSLYF
>TRBJ1-5|TRBV19|-|-
TGTGCCAGCAAACCTGTGGGTACCTATAGCAATCAGCCCCAGCATTTT
CASKPVGTYSNQPQHF
>TRBJ2-2|TRBV6-6|medium-sized|-
TGTGCCAGCAGTTATCTGTCCGGCGGGGAGCTGTTTTTT
CASSYLSGGELFF
>TRBJ1-1|TRBV28|-|-
TGTGCCAGCAGTGTAGGGGGGAGGGAGTCTGGGAAAGCTTTCTTT
CASSVGGRESGKAFF
>TRBJ2-7|TRBV20-1|-|-
TGCAGTGCTTCCGAAGCCTACGAGCAGTACTTC
CSASEAYEQYF
>TRBJ1-2|TRBV28|-|-
TGTGCCAGCAGTCTCCCGAGGTCCTATGGCTACACCTTC
CASSLPRSYGYTF
>TRBJ1-3|TRBV28|medium-sized|-
TGTGCCAGCAGTTTAGGGGGCGCGGTAAACACCATATATTTT
CASSLGGAVNTIYF
>TRBJ2-3|TRBV10-2|medium-sized|TRBD2
TGCGCCAGCTCCGGGGGGGATACGCAGTATTTT
CASSGGDTQYF
>TRBJ2-7|TRBV6-5|few|TRBD2
TGTGCCAGCGGACGCGGGGGGGCCTACGAGCAGTACTTC
CASGRGGAYEQYF
>TRBJ2-7|TRBV5-6|few|-
TGTGCCAGCAGCTTGTACAGACCAACCTACGAGCAGTACTTC
CASSLYRPTYEQYF
>TRBJ2-5|TRBV16|few|-
TGTGCCAGCAGCCAATCGAGGGGGGAGACCCAGTACTTC
CASSQSRGETQYF
>TRBJ1-5|TRBV30|-|TRBD1
TGTGCCTGGGACAGGGTTGGACAGCCCCAGCATTTT
CAWDRVGQPQHF
>TRBJ2-4|TRBV5-4|-|-
TGTGCCAGCAGCTTGGTGACGGGACGAGGGATTAACATTCAGTACTTC
CASSLVTGRGINIQYF
>TRBJ1-3|TRBV28|few|-
TGTGCCAGCAGCAAGCTCGGGGCGCGGTGGAACACCATATATTTT
CASSKLGARWNTIYF
>TRBJ2-1|TRBV4-2|-|TRBD2
TGTGCCAGCAGCCAGAAATTAGCGGGTTACAATGAGCAGTTCTTC
CASSQKLAGYNEQFF
>TRBJ2-3|TRBV11-2|-|-
TGTGCCAGCAGCTTAGTAAGGAGCACAGATACGCAGTATTTT
CASSLVRSTDTQYF
>TRBJ2-5|TRBV30|few|-
TGTGCCTGGAGTGTTCAAGGCGGTCAGACCCAGTACTTC
CAWSVQGGQTQYF
>TRBJ2-7|TRBV2|once|-
TGTGCCAGCAGTGAAACGGGGCGGGGAGCAAGTAACGAGCAGTACTTC
CASSETGRGASNEQYF
>TRBJ2-7|TRBV30|-|-
TGTGCCTGGAATCCAGGAGGAAGGGGGAGGGCCTACGAGCAGTACTTC
CAWNPGGRGRAYEQYF
>TRBJ2-2|TRBV5-1|-|-
TGCGCCAGCAGCACAACAGGGGTGGAGGGCACCGGGGAGCTGTTTTTT
CASSTTGVEGTGELFF
>TRBJ1-4|TRBV28|-|-
TGTGCCAGCAGTATTGGTCAAATTATAGGAAAACTGTTTTTT
CASSIGQIIGKLFF
>TRBJ1-5|TRBV30|-|-
TGTGCCTGGTCGTTCAGGGAGAATCAGCCCCAGCATTTT
CAWSFRENQPQHF
>TRBJ2-5|TRBV5-6|-|TRBD2
TGTGCCAGCAGTTCCCTAGCGGGAGGTCGAGAGACCCAGTACTTC
CASSSLAGGRETQYF
>TRBJ2-7|TRBV5-6|few|-
TGTGCCAGCAGCTTGCACTACGAGCAGTACTTC
CASSLHYEQYF
>TRBJ1-2|TRBV27|few|-
TGTGCCAGCAGTTCCACGGGACCCTATGGCTACACCTTC
CASSSTGPYGYTF
>TRBJ2-3|TRBV7-9|once|TRBD1
TGTGCCTCCTCCAGGGACAGGGGATACGATACGCAGTATTTT
CASSRDRGYDTQYF
>TRBJ2-7|TRBV5-1|few|-
TGCGCCAGCAGCCCGCCGTTGGACCACGAGCAGTACTTC
CASSPPLDHEQYF
>TRBJ2-1|TRBV7-2|medium-sized|-
TGTGCCAGCAGCTTAGGACAGAAGTACAATGAGCAGTTCTTC
CASSLGQKYNEQFF
>TRBJ1-1|TRBV15|medium-sized|-
TGTGCCACCAGCAGAGATGTGAGAGCTGAAGCTTTCTTT
CATSRDVRAEAFF
>TRBJ2-3|TRBV7-9|-|-
TGTGCCAGCAGTTCCTCTCCTCCGGGCCTAAAGGCAGATACGCAGTATTTT
CASSSSPPGLKADTQYF
>TRBJ2-3|TRBV6-4|-|TRBD1
TGTGCCAGCAGTGAGAACCGGGACAGCTTAATCACAGATACGCAGTATTTT
CASSENRDSLITDTQYF
>TRBJ2-7|TRBV7-3|once|TRBD1
TGTGCCAGCAGCATCACAGGGGGCGCCTACGAGCAGTACTTC
CASSITGGAYEQYF
>TRBJ2-5|TRBV30|once|-
TGTGCCTGGACCCCGAGTCAAGAGACCCAGTACTTC
CAWTPSQETQYF
>TRBJ2-2|TRBV5-1|-|-
TGCGCCAGCAGCAGAGGGACGGGGGCGAACACCGGGGAGCTGTTTTTT
CASSRGTGANTGELFF
>TRBJ2-7|TRBV7-9|-|TRBD1
TGTGCCAGCAGCATCGGGACAGGGGGCTTCACCTCCTACGAGCAGTACTTC
CASSIGTGGFTSYEQYF
>TRBJ2-7|TRBV28|medium-sized|TRBD1
TGTGCCAGCAGTACACCGAACAGGGGGCGCGAGCAGTACTTC
CASSTPNRGREQYF
>TRBJ2-1|TRBV2|-|-
TGTGCCATTAACCGGGACTCCAACGCGCAAGGCCAGGGGAGCTATGAGCAGTTCTTC
CAINRDSNAQGQGSYEQFF
>TRBJ2-1|TRBV7-3|-|-
TGTGCCAGCAGCTTAAGCTATGAGCAGTTCTTC
CASSLSYEQFF
>TRBJ2-3|TRBV5-5|-|TRBD1
TGTGCCAGCAGCTTGGCTGGTACAGGGGATGGTTTGGATACGCAGTATTTT
CASSLAGTGDGLDTQYF
>TRBJ1-6|TRBV9|-|-
TGTGCCAGCAGCGTTTCAGGGAGTGGTTCACCCCTCCACTTT
CASSVSGSGSPLHF
>TRBJ2-3|TRBV13|few|-
TGTGCCAGCAGCTTTTATGACACCCTAGTTACGCAGTATTTT
CASSFYDTLVTQYF
>TRBJ2-7|TRBV5-1|medium-sized|TRBD2
TGCGCCAGCAGCTTGGACCCCGGGACTATCTACGAGCAGTACTTC
CASSLDPGTIYEQYF
>TRBJ2-1|TRBV18|-|-
TGTGCCAGCTCACCGTTCAGGCTAGCCCTGGGGTCCTACAATGAGCAGTTCTTC
CASSPFRLALGSYNEQFF
>TRBJ1-5|TRBV19|-|-
TGTGCCAGTAGGCACAGGGATCGTCAGCCCCAGCATTTT
CASRHRDRQPQHF
>TRBJ2-7|TRBV21-1|-|-
TGTGCCAGCAGCACACGACTAGCCGCTCCCTACGAGCAGTACTTC
CASSTRLAAPYEQYF
>TRBJ1-1|TRBV7-6|-|-
TGTGCCAGCAGCTTAGGGGGTCGGCCGAACACTGAAGCTTTCTTT
CASSLGGRPNTEAFF